By proportion, the clone carrying this T cell receptor (beta chain) is medium-sized. Its matching antigen is unknown. The study team obtained lesional scalp punch biopsies and peripheral blood from alopecia areata patients. RNA was extracted and reverse transcribed into cDNA as the sequencing template. Only in-frame clones appear in the TCRdb table, and some are missing; sequencing was by immunoSEQ multiplex PCR. The data contain 11,000 or so clones, 61% of them seen just once; the ten biggest clones take up roughly 15%. The data are from a study of CD8+ T cells in alopecia areata. The wider study: Tofacitinib exposure lasted 6 to 18 months, followed by 6 months off drug. Study observations and caveats: Normal scalp had lower clonality than lesional scalp, with alopecia totalis/universalis lesions showing this most strongly.

Specimen: skin. The source of this sequence is a human donor with alopecia areata.

CDR3: CASSPKTSRKEEFF. The CDR3 region has the DNA TGTGCCAGCAGTCCCAAGACTAGCCGAAAAGAGGAGTTCTTC. J is TRBJ2-1 and V is TRBV6-5; TRBD2 matches 7 bases. V shed 5 bases and J 14 bases; nucleotides not matched to a gene: 15. In germline, CDR1 is MNHEY, CDR2 SVGAGI. The CDR3 contains 14 residues.